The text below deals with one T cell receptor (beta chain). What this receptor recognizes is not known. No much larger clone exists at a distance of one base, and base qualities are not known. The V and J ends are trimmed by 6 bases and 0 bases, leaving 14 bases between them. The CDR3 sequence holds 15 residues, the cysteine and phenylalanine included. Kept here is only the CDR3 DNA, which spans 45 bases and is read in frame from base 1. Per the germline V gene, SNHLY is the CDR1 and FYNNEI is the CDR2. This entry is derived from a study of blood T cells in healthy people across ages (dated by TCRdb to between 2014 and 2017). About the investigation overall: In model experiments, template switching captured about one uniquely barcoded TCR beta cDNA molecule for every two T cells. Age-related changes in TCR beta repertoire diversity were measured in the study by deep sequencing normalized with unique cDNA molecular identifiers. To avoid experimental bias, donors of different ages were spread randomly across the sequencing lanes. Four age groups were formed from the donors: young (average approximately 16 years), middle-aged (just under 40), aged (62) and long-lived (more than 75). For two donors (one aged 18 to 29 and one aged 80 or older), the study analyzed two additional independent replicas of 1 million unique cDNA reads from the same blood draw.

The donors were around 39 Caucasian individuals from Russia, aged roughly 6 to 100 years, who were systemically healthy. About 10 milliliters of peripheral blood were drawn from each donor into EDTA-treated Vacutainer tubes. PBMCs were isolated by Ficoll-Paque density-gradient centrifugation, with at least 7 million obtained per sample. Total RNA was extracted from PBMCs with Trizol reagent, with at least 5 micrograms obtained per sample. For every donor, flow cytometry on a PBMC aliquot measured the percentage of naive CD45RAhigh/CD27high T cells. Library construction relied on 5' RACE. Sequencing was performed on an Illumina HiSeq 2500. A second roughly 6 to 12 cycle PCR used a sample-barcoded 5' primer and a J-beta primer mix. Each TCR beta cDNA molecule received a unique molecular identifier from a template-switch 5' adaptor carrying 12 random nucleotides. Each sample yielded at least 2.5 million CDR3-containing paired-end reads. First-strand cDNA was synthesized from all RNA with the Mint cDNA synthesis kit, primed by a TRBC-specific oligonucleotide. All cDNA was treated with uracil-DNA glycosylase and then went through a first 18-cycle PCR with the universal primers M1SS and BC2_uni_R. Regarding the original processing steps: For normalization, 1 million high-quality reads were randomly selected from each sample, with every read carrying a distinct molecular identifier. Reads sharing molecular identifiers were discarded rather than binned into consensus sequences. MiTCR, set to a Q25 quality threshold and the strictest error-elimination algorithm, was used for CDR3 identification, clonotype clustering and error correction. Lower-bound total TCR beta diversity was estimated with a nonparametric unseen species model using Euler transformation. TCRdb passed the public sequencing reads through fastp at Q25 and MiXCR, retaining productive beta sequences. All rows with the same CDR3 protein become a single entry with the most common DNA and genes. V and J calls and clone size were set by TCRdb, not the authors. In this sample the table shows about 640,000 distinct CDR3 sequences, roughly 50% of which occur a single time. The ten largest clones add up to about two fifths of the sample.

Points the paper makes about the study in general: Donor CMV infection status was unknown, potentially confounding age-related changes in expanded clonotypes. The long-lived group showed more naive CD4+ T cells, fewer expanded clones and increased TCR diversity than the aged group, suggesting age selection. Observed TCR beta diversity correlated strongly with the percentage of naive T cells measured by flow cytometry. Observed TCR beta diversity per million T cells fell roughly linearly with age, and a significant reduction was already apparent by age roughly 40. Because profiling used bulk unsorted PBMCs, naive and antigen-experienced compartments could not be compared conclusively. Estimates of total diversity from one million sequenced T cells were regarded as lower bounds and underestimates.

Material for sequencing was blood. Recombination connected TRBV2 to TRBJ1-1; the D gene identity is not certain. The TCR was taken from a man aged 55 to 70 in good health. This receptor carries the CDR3 CASSSAGSMNTEAFF. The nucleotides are TGTGCCAGCAGCTCAGCCGGGAGCATGAACACTGAAGCTTTCTTT.